The 28 T cell receptor beta chains below all came from one sample that was sequenced in a study of shared clonotypes between healthy human individuals. Libraries were prepared by immunoSEQ multiplex PCR; TCRdb keeps only in-frame clonotypes and omits some of them. The table records some 500,000 clones, approximately 95% of them present only once. Sequenced material: naive CD4+ T cells sorted from blood. Subset reported: CD45RA+ positively selected. The receptors originated from a woman aged 25 to 45 in good health.

V usage is TRBV7-2 and J usage is TRBJ1-1; 9 bases are a match to TRBD1. The V gene end was trimmed by 4 bases and the J gene end by 1 base; junction bases not matched to a gene: 1. CDR1 is SGHTA, CDR2 FQGNSA, per germline. The CDR3 contains 14 residues. DNA for the CDR3: TGTGCCAGCAGCTGGGACAGGGAGAACACTGAAGCTTTCTTT. Protein: CASSWDRENTEAFF. The variable domain in full, completed from reference TRBV7-2 and TRBJ1-1, reads GAGVSQSPSNKVTEKGKDVELRCDPISGHTALYWYRQSLGQGLEFLIYFQGNSAPDKSGLPSDRFSAERTGGSVSTLTIQRTQQEDSAVYLCASSWDRENTEAFFGQGTRLTVV.

The gene calls are TRBV10-1 and TRBJ2-7, with a weak D call TRBD1 (5 bases). V was shortened by 8 bases and J by 1 base, with 18 bases between the two germline ends. This CDR3 region has 15 residues. Germline-derived CDR1 and CDR2 are WNHNN and SYGVQD (reference sequence). The CDR3 reads CASSRGAPGSYEQYF. CDR3 bases: TGCGCCAGCTCACGTGGGGCCCCTGGGTCCTACGAGCAGTACTTC.

V usage is TRBV7-6 and J usage is TRBJ2-7; possible D gene TRBD2, 5 bases. This CDR3 region has 15 residues. Trimming took 3 bases from V and 3 from J, leaving 15 bases between them. CDR1 and CDR2 from the germline V gene are SGHVS and FNYEAQ. In DNA, the CDR3 is TGTGCCAGCAGCTTTCGGCCAGCGGATTACTACGAGCAGTACTTC. It specifies CASSFRPADYYEQYF.

The chain employs TRBV18 and TRBJ1-1; 8 bases agree with TRBD1. The CDR3 sequence is 12 residues long. Germline V lookup: CDR1 KGHSH, CDR2 LQKENI. Trimming at V came to 3 bases and at J to 7 bases, leaving 1 base not matched to a gene. This CDR3 is CASSPDRVEAFF. CDR3 in DNA: TGTGCCAGCTCACCGGACAGGGTTGAAGCTTTCTTT.

The genes are TRBV6-1 and TRBJ2-1; D is unclear. The germline V and J ends were trimmed by 3 bases and 2 bases, with 5 bases remaining between them. Germline-derived CDR1 and CDR2 are MNHNS and SASEGT. This CDR3 is 13 amino acids long. The CDR3 DNA reads as TGTGCCAGCAGTGAGCCCCCCTACAATGAGCAGTTCTTC. Protein product: CASSEPPYNEQFF.

The chain uses TRBV18 and TRBJ2-7; 11 positions agree with TRBD2. Trimming removed 2 bases from V and 2 bases from J; junction bases left unmatched: 5. The CDR3 covers 16 residues. CDR1 and CDR2 (germline): KGHSH, LQKENI. CDR3 amino acids: CASSPGGTSGTYEQYF. In DNA, the CDR3 is TGTGCCAGCTCACCAGGCGGGACTAGCGGAACCTACGAGCAGTACTTC.

This sequence joins TRBV2 and TRBJ2-1; 10 bases align to TRBD2. V shed 0 bases, J shed 0 bases, and the junction held 5 bases outside the gene matches. The CDR3 loop spans 18 amino acids. The germline V gene has CDR1 SNHLY and CDR2 FYNNEI. CDR3 residues: CASSEAGLAGGSYNEQFF. CDR3 nucleotide sequence: TGTGCCAGCAGTGAAGCCGGGTTAGCGGGAGGCTCCTACAATGAGCAGTTCTTC. The entire variable domain, with the rest obtained from reference TRBV2 and TRBJ2-1, is as follows: EPEVTQTPSHQVTQMGQEVILRCVPISNHLYFYWYRQILGQKVEFLVSFYNNEISEKSEIFDDQFSVERPDGSNFTLKIRSTKLEDSAMYFCASSEAGLAGGSYNEQFFGPGTRLTVL.

This chain links TRBV28 with TRBJ1-1; tentatively, D is TRBD1 (5 bases). CDR1 and CDR2 (germline): MDHEN, SYDVKM. V shed 1 base and J shed 7 bases, with 13 bases lying between them. The CDR3 runs to 14 residues. CDR3 nucleotide sequence: TGTGCCAGCAGTTTATACCAGGGCTGGGATGAAGCTTTCTTT. Its translation: CASSLYQGWDEAFF. Supplemented by reference TRBV28 and TRBJ1-1, the full variable domain reads DVKVTQSSRYLVKRTGEKVFLECVQDMDHENMFWYRQDPGLGLRLIYFSYDVKMKEKGDIPEGYSVSREKKERFSLILESASTNQTSMYLCASSLYQGWDEAFFGQGTRLTVV.

The genes are TRBV5-1 and TRBJ1-1; D perhaps matches TRBD1 (5 bases). CDR3 length: 13 amino acids. Germline assignment: CDR1 SGHRS and CDR2 YFSETQ. Trimming left V 3 bases short and J 11 bases short, with 17 bases between. The CDR3 sequence: CASSWDLQGLAFF. The CDR3 DNA sequence: TGCGCCAGCAGCTGGGACCTCCAGGGATTGGCTTTCTTT.

V and J are TRBV30 and TRBJ1-5, with D unclear. The V end was cut by 5 bases, the J end by 2 bases, with 19 bases between. Germline V gene lookup returns CDR1 GTSNPN and CDR2 SVGIG (reference sequence). This CDR3 contains 16 residues. The CDR3 DNA reads as TGTGCCTGGGGGCTGGGTAGACCCGGGGGCAATCAGCCCCAGCATTTT. It encodes CAWGLGRPGGNQPQHF.

This rearrangement joins TRBV19 to TRBJ2-7; 9 bases align to TRBD1. The V segment lost 5 bases and the J segment 3 bases; nucleotides outside the gene matches: 14. This CDR3 region has 17 residues. Germline-derived CDR1 and CDR2 are LNHDA and SQIVND (reference sequence). The DNA for the CDR3 is TGTGCCAGTAGTCCCTGGACAGGGGAAGTATACGTCTACGAGCAGTACTTC. Protein product: CASSPWTGEVYVYEQYF.

The chain combines TRBV11-2 with TRBJ2-1; 7 bases line up with TRBD2. The germline V gene has CDR1 SGHAT and CDR2 FQNNGV. The V and J ends lost 3 bases and 7 bases, in that order; junction bases with no gene match: 15. The CDR3 loop spans 17 amino acids. The CDR3 DNA sequence: TGTGCCAGCAGCTTGCAGCCCCCGGGCGGGAGTCAGAATGAGCAGTTCTTC. Protein sequence: CASSLQPPGGSQNEQFF.

This chain uses TRBV9 with TRBJ2-1; 8 bases match TRBD1. This CDR3 spans 14 amino acids. J lost 9 bases, V lost 6 bases, and 11 bases had no gene match. The germline gives CDR1 SGDLS, CDR2 YYNGEE. Here the CDR3 reads CASTRVTGAGEQFF. In DNA form, the CDR3 reads TGTGCCAGCACCCGAGTGACAGGGGCCGGTGAGCAGTTCTTC.

The chain couples TRBV11-3 to TRBJ2-1; 12 nucleotides align to TRBD2. Germline V lookup: CDR1 SGHNT, CDR2 YENEEA. The CDR3 runs 17 residues. Unmatched junction bases numbered 9, after V lost 4 bases and J lost 5 bases. In nucleotides, the CDR3 is TGTGCCAGCAGCTCCGCTCCACTAGCGGGAGGAGACAATGAGCAGTTCTTC. This translates into CASSSAPLAGGDNEQFF.

The V call is TRBV29-1, the J call TRBJ2-5; 11 bases fit TRBD2. With 3 bases clipped from V and 4 bases from J, the junction kept 1 base outside the gene matches. Germline CDR1 and CDR2: SQVTM and ANQGSEA. CDR3 size: 13 residues. In DNA form, the CDR3 reads TGCAGCGTTGACACTAGCGGGAGAGAGACCCAGTACTTC. It translates to CSVDTSGRETQYF.

This chain joins TRBV6-5 and TRBJ1-3, with TRBD1 as a possible D gene (6 bases). Germline values: CDR1 MNHEY, CDR2 SVGAGI. With 2 bases removed from V and 3 bases from J, the gap between germline ends came to 11 bases. This CDR3 has 15 amino acids. This chain's CDR3 is CASSYEGGSGNTIYF. The CDR3 nucleotides are TGTGCCAGCAGTTACGAGGGGGGCAGTGGAAACACCATATATTTT.

The rearrangement joins TRBV5-4 to TRBJ2-3; 15 nucleotides agree with TRBD2. In germline, CDR1 is SGHNT, CDR2 YYREEE (reference sequence). J was trimmed by 5 bases and V by 4 bases; bases with no gene match: 5. This CDR3 region has 16 residues. The CDR3 here is CASSQPGLAGGDTQYF. The CDR3 DNA reads as TGTGCCAGCAGCCAACCGGGACTAGCGGGAGGAGATACGCAGTATTTT.

This clone was recorded a few times. Other DNA sequences in the same sample also yield this CDR3. V is TRBV28 and J is TRBJ1-1; a possible D gene is TRBD1 (6 bases). Trimming left V 2 bases short and J 8 bases short, with 6 bases between. CDR1 is MDHEN and CDR2 is SYDVKM in the germline V gene. This CDR3 has 11 residues. CDR3 protein: CASSLGTEAFF. Here the CDR3 DNA reads TGTGCCAGCAGTTTAGGGACAGAAGCTTTCTTT.

In its sample, this clone was seen once. V usage is TRBV19 and J usage is TRBJ2-3; 10 bases match TRBD1. CDR1 and CDR2 (germline): LNHDA, SQIVND (reference sequence). The J segment lost 6 bases and the V segment lost 1 base, leaving 4 bases of the junction unmatched. The CDR3 runs to 15 residues. As DNA, the CDR3 is TGTGCCAGTAGTATAGGACAGGGGGCCGTGGATACGCAGTATTTT. As protein: CASSIGQGAVDTQYF.

The chain recombines TRBV4-1 with TRBJ1-1; a possible D gene is TRBD1 (5 bases). With 5 bases removed from V and 1 base from J, the gap between germline ends came to 14 bases. The CDR3 loop spans 15 amino acids. Germline CDR1 is MGHRA and CDR2 is YSYEKL. The CDR3 loop reads CASSFGGVGNTEAFF. CDR3 sequence (DNA): TGCGCCAGCAGCTTCGGAGGGGTAGGGAACACTGAAGCTTTCTTT.

V gene TRBV15 combines with J gene TRBJ2-2; 10 bases are shared with TRBD2. This CDR3 is built from 17 residues. Germline lookup yields CDR1 LNHNV and CDR2 YYDKDF (reference sequence). V trimming: 1 base; J trimming: 5 bases; junction bases outside the gene matches: 7. The CDR3 reads CATSRVLAGWGTGELFF. In nucleotides, the CDR3 is TGTGCCACCAGCAGAGTACTAGCGGGATGGGGGACCGGGGAGCTGTTTTTT. Supplemented by reference TRBV15 and TRBJ2-2, the full variable domain reads DAMVIQNPRYQVTQFGKPVTLSCSQTLNHNVMYWYQQKSSQAPKLLFHYYDKDFNNEADTPDNFQSRRPNTSFCFLDIRSPGLGDTAMYLCATSRVLAGWGTGELFFGEGSRLTVL.

The gene calls are TRBV6-1 and TRBJ2-7; D gene unclear. The germline V and J ends were trimmed by 1 base and 5 bases, with 9 bases remaining between them. The CDR3 loop spans 13 amino acids. The germline V gene has CDR1 MNHNS and CDR2 SASEGT. This CDR3 reads CASSEVTFDEQYF. In DNA form, the CDR3 reads TGTGCCAGCAGTGAAGTAACCTTCGACGAGCAGTACTTC.

V gene TRBV7-9 combines with J gene TRBJ2-3; D not resolved. CDR3 length: 15 amino acids. Trimming stripped 6 bases from V and 2 bases from J, with 15 bases between. CDR1 is SEHNR and CDR2 is FQNEAQ in the germline V gene (reference sequence). The chain's CDR3 is CASSSTGSYTDTQYF. CDR3 in DNA: TGTGCCAGCAGTTCCACCGGATCCTACACAGATACGCAGTATTTT. The full variable domain, rest sourced from reference TRBV7-9 and TRBJ2-3, is DTGVSQNPRHKITKRGQNVTFRCDPISEHNRLYWYRQTLGQGPEFLTYFQNEAQLEKSRLLSDRFSAERPKGSFSTLEIQRTEQGDSAMYLCASSSTGSYTDTQYFGPGTRLTVL.

This clone was recorded once. The chain uses TRBV18 and TRBJ1-1, with unresolved D. The germline V and J ends were trimmed by 3 bases and 4 bases, with 24 bases remaining between them. Germline V lookup: CDR1 KGHSH, CDR2 LQKENI. The CDR3 length is 18 residues. CDR3 protein: CASSPLSWAPEQSTEAFF. The CDR3 DNA reads TGTGCCAGCTCACCCCTCAGTTGGGCCCCGGAGCAGAGCACTGAAGCTTTCTTT.

The chain joins TRBV19 to TRBJ2-5, with 12 bases lining up with TRBD2. Germline CDR1 is LNHDA and CDR2 is SQIVND (reference sequence). The CDR3 spans 16 residues. V lost 3 bases to trimming and J lost 5 bases; unmatched junction nucleotides: 7. The DNA for the CDR3 is TGTGCCAGTAGTATCAGACTAGCGGGGGCGGGGGAGACCCAGTACTTC. The encoded protein is CASSIRLAGAGETQYF.

This chain uses TRBV5-1 with TRBJ2-7; 10 bases fit TRBD2. V lost 3 bases and J lost 3; bases outside the gene matches: 15. The germline V gene encodes CDR1 SGHRS and CDR2 YFSETQ. The CDR3 is made up of 18 amino acids. This CDR3 reads CASSSRTSGPQKNYEQYF. CDR3 in DNA: TGCGCCAGCAGCTCCAGGACTAGCGGACCACAAAAGAACTACGAGCAGTACTTC.

The J gene is TRBJ2-5, the V gene TRBV28; 7 bases map to TRBD2. V was pared by 3 bases and J by 0 bases, with 10 bases of the junction left unmatched. This CDR3 has 17 amino acids. In germline, CDR1 is MDHEN, CDR2 SYDVKM. The CDR3 DNA reads TGTGCCAGCAGTTTTATGCTGGTGGGGGGGGACCAAGAGACCCAGTACTTC. It codes for CASSFMLVGGDQETQYF.

The chain recombines TRBV7-9 with TRBJ2-5, with D possibly TRBD1 on 5 matching bases. Per the germline V gene, CDR1 is SEHNR and CDR2 is FQNEAQ (reference sequence). This CDR3 contains 14 residues. V lost 3 bases and J 2 bases, leaving 10 bases between the germline ends. CDR3 sequence (DNA): TGTGCCAGCAGCTTCCGGACACCTCAAGAGACCCAGTACTTC. This gives the protein CASSFRTPQETQYF. Based on the CDR3 plus reference TRBV7-9 and TRBJ2-5, the full variable domain is DTGVSQNPRHKITKRGQNVTFRCDPISEHNRLYWYRQTLGQGPEFLTYFQNEAQLEKSRLLSDRFSAERPKGSFSTLEIQRTEQGDSAMYLCASSFRTPQETQYFGPGTRLLVL.